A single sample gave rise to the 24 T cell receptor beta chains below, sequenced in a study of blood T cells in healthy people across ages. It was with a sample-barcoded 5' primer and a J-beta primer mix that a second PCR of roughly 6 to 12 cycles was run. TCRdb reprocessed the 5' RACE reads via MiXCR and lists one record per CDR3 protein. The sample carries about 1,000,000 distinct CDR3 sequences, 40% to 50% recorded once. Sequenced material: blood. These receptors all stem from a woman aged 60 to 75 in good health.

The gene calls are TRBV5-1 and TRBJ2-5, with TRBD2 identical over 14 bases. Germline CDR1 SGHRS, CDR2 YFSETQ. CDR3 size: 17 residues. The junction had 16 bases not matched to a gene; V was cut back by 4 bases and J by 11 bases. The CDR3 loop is CASSRGLAGGHNNEQYF. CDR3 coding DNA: TGCGCCAGCAGCCGTGGACTAGCGGGAGGTCATAACAATGAGCAGTACTTC.

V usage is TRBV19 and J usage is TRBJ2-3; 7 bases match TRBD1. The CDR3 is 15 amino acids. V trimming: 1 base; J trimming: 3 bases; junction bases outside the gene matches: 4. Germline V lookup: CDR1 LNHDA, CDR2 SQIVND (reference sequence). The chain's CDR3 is CASSIGYRGTDTQYF. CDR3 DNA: TGTGCCAGTAGTATAGGCTACAGGGGTACAGATACGCAGTATTTT.

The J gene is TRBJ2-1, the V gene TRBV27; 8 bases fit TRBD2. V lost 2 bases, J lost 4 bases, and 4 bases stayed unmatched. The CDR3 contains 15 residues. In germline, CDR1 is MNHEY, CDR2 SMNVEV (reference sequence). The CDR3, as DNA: TGTGCCAGCAGTTTAACGACTAGCGAATACAATGAGCAGTTCTTC. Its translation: CASSLTTSEYNEQFF.

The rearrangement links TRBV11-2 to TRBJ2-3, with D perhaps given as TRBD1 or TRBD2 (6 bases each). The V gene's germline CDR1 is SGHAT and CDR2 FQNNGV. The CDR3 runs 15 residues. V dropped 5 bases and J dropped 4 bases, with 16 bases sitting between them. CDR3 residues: CASSPLGGLADTQYF. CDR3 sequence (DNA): TGTGCCAGCAGCCCCTTGGGGGGCTTGGCAGATACGCAGTATTTT.

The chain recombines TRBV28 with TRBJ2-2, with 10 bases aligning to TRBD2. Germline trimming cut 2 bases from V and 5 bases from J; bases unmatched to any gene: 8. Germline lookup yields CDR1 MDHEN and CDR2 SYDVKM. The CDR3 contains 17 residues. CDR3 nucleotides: TGTGCCAGCAGTTTAAAAGCGGGAGGGCCAGATACCGGGGAGCTGTTTTTT. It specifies CASSLKAGGPDTGELFF.

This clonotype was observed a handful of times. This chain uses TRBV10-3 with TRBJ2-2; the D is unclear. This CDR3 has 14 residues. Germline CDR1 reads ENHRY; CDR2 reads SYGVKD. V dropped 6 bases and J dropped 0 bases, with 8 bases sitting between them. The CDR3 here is CAIRGLANTGELFF. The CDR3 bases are TGTGCCATCAGGGGTCTTGCGAACACCGGGGAGCTGTTTTTT.

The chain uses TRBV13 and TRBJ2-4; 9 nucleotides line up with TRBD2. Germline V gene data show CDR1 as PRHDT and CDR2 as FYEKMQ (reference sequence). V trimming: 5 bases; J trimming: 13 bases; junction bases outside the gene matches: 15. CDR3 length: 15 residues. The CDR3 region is CASSMGGGRASEQYF. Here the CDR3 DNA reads TGTGCCAGCAGCATGGGGGGCGGGAGGGCGAGTGAGCAGTACTTC.

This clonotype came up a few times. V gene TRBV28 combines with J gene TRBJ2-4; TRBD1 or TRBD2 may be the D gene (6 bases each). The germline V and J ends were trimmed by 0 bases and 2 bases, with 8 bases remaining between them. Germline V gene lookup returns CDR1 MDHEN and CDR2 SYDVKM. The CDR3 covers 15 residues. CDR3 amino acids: CASSLWGGTKNIQYF. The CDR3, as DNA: TGTGCCAGCAGTTTATGGGGGGGCACCAAAAACATTCAGTACTTC.

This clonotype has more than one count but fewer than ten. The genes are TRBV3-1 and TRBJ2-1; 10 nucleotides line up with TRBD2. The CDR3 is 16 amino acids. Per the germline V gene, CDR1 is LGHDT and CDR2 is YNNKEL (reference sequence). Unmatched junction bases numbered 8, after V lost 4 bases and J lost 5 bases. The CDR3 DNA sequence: TGTGCCAGCAGCCTAGGACTAGCGGACGTGGACAATGAGCAGTTCTTC. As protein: CASSLGLADVDNEQFF.

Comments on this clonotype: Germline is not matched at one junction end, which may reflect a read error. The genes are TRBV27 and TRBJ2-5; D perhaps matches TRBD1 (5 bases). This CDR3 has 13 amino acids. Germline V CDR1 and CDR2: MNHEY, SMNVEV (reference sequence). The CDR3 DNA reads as TGTGCCAGCAGTGTATCGGGCCAGGGCCCCCAGTACTTC. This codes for CASSVSGQGPQYF.

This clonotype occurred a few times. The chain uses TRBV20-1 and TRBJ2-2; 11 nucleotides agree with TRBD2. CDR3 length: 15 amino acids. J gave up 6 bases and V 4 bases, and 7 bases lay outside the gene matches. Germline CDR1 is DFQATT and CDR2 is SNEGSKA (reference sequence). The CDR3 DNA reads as TGCAGTGCTAAAATAAATAGCGGGAGGGCCGGGGAGCTGTTTTTT. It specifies CSAKINSGRAGELFF.

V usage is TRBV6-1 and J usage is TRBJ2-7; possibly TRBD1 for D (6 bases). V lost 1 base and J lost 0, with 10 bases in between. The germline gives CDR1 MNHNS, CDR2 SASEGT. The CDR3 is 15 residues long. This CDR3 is CASSEGVGGSYEQYF. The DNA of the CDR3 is TGTGCCAGCAGTGAAGGGGTAGGGGGCTCCTACGAGCAGTACTTC.

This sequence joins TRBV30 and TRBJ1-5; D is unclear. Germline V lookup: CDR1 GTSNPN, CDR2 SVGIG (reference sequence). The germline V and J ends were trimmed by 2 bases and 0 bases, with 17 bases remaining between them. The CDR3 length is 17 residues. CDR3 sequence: CAWSPGLADYSNQPQHF. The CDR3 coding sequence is TGTGCCTGGAGTCCAGGTCTTGCAGATTATAGCAATCAGCCCCAGCATTTT.

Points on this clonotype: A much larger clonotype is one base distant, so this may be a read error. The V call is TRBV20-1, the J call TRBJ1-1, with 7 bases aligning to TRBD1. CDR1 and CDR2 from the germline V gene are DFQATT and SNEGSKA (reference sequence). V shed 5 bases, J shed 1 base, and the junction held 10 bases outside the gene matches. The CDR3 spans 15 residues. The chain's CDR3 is CSAGSGTAKNTEAFF. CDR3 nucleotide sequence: TGCAGTGCTGGATCCGGGACAGCGAAGAACACTGAAGCTTTCTTT.

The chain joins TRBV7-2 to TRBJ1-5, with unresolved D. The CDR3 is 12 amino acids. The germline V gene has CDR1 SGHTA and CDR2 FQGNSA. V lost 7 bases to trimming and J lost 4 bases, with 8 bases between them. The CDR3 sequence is CASTLPNQPQHF. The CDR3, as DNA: TGTGCCAGCACCCTCCCGAATCAGCCCCAGCATTTT.

CDR3 nucleotide sequence: TGCGCCAGCAGCCATCCGAGGGAACCCGTCGGGGGTAGCGGGTTCTACGAGCAGTACTTC. It translates to CASSHPREPVGGSGFYEQYF. This chain connects TRBV4-1 to TRBJ2-7; 7 bases fit TRBD2. Per germline, CDR1 MGHRA and CDR2 YSYEKL. The CDR3 has 20 amino acids. The V and J ends lost 3 bases and 3 bases, in that order; junction bases with no gene match: 23.

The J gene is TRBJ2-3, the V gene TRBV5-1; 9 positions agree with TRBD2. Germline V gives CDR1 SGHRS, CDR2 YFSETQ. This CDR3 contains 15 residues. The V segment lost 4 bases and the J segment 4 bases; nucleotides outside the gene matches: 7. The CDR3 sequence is CASSQELAGADTQYF. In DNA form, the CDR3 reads TGCGCCAGCAGCCAAGAATTAGCGGGAGCAGATACGCAGTATTTT. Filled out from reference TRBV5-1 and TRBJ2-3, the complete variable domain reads KAGVTQTPRYLIKTRGQQVTLSCSPISGHRSVSWYQQTPGQGLQFLFEYFSETQRNKGNFPGRFSGRQFSNSRSEMNVSTLELGDSALYLCASSQELAGADTQYFGPGTRLTVL.

CDR3 DNA: TGCAGTGCTAGCAGGCCGCCCCAGCATTTT. Its protein is CSASRPPQHF. The V call is TRBV20-1, the J call TRBJ1-5; D unclear. Trimming took off 3 bases at V and 9 bases at J, with 6 bases between the two ends. This CDR3 contains 10 residues. Germline-derived CDR1 and CDR2 are DFQATT and SNEGSKA (reference sequence).

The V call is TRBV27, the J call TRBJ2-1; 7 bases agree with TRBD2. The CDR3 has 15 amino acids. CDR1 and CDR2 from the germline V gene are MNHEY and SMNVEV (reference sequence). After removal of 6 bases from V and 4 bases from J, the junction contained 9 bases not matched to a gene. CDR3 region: CASSLWLAVYNEQFF. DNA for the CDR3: TGTGCCAGCAGCCTGTGGCTAGCGGTGTACAATGAGCAGTTCTTC.

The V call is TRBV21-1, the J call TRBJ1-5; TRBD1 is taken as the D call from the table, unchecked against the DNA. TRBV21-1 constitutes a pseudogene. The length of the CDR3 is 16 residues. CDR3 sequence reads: CASSKRRTGPYQPQHF. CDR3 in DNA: TGTGCCAGCAGCAAAAGACGGACAGGGCCCTATCAGCCCCAGCATTTT.

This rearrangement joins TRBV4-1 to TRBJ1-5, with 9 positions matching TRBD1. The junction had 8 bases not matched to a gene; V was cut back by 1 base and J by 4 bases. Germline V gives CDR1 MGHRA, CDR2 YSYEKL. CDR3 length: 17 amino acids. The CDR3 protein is CASSQGLQGARNQPQHF. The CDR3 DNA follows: TGCGCCAGCAGCCAAGGGTTACAGGGGGCGCGGAATCAGCCCCAGCATTTT.

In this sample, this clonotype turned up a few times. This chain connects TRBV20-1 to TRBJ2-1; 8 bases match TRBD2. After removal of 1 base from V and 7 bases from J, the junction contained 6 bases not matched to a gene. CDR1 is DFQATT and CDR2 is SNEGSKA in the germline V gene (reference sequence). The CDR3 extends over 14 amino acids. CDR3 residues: CSARVPGGLNEQFF. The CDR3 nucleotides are TGCAGTGCTAGAGTACCGGGAGGGCTAAATGAGCAGTTCTTC.

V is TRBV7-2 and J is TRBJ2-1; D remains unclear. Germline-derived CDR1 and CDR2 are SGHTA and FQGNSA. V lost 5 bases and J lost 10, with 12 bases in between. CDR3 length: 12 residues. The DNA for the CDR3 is TGTGCCAGCAGCCACTCCCGGAAAGAGCAGTTCTTC. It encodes CASSHSRKEQFF.

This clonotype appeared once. Written as DNA, the CDR3 is TGCAGTGCTACCTTGTGGGGGGCGGGTAATTCACCCCTCCACTTT. Its translation: CSATLWGAGNSPLHF. The rearrangement links TRBV20-1 to TRBJ1-6; tentative D call: TRBD1 (6 bases). This CDR3 comprises 15 residues. Germline values: CDR1 DFQATT, CDR2 SNEGSKA (reference sequence). Trimming took off 4 bases at V and 6 bases at J, with 16 bases between the two ends.